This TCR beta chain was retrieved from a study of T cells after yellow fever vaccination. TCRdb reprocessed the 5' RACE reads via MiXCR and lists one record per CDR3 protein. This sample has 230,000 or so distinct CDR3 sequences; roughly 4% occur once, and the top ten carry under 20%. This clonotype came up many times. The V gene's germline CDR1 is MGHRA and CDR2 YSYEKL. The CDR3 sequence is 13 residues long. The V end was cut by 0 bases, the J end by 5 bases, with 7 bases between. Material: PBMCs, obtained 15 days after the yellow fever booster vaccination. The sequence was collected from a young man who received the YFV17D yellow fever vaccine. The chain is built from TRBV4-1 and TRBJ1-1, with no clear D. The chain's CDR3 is CASSQDGWTEAFF. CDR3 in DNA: TGCGCCAGCAGCCAAGATGGGTGGACTGAAGCTTTCTTT.